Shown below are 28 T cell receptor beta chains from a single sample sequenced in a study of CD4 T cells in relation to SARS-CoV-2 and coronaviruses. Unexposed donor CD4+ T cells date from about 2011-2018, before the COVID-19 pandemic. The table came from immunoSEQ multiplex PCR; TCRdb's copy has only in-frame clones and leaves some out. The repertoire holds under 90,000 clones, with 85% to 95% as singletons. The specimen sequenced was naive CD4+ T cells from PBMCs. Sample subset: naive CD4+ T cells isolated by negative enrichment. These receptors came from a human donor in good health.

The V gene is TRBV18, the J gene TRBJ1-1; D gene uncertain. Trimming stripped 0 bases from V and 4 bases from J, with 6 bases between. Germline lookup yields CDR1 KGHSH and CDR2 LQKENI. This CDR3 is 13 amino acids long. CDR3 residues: CASSPPGSTEAFF. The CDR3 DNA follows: TGTGCCAGCTCACCACCCGGTAGCACTGAAGCTTTCTTT.

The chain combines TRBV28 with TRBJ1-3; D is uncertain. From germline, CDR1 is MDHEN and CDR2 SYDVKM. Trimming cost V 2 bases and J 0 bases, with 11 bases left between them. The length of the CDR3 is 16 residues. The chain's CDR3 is CASSLVTARSGNTIYF. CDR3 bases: TGTGCCAGCAGTTTAGTAACAGCGCGCTCTGGAAACACCATATATTTT. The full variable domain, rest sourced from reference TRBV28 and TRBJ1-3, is DVKVTQSSRYLVKRTGEKVFLECVQDMDHENMFWYRQDPGLGLRLIYFSYDVKMKEKGDIPEGYSVSREKKERFSLILESASTNQTSMYLCASSLVTARSGNTIYFGEGSWLTVV.

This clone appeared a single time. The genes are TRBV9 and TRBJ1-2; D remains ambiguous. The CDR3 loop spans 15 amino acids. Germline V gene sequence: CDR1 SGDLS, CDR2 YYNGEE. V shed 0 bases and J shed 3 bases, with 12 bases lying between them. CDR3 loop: CASSVEGRLDYGYTF. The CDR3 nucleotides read TGTGCCAGCAGCGTAGAGGGCAGGCTGGACTATGGCTACACCTTC.

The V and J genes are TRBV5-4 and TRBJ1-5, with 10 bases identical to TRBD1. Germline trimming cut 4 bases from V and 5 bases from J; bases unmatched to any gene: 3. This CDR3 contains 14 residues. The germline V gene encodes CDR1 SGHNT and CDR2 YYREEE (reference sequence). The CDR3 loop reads CASSAGTGDQPQHF. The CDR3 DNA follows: TGTGCCAGCAGCGCCGGGACAGGGGATCAGCCCCAGCATTTT.

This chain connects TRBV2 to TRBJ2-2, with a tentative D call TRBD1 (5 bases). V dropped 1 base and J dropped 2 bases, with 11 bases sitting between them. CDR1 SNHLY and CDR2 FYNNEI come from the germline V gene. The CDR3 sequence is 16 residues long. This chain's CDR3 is CASSEEMQGNTGELFF. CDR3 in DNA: TGTGCCAGCAGTGAAGAAATGCAGGGAAACACCGGGGAGCTGTTTTTT.

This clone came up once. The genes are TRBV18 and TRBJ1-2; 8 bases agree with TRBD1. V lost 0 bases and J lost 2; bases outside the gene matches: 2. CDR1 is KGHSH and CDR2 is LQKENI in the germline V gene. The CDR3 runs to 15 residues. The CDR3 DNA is TGTGCCAGCTCACCACCGTCAGGGGGCAACTATGGCTACACCTTC. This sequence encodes CASSPPSGGNYGYTF.

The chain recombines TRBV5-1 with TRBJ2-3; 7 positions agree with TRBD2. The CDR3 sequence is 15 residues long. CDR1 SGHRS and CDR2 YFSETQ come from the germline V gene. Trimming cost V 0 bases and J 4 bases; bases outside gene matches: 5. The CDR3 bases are TGCGCCAGCAGCTTGGCGGGAGGAGGAGCAGATACGCAGTATTTT. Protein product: CASSLAGGGADTQYF.

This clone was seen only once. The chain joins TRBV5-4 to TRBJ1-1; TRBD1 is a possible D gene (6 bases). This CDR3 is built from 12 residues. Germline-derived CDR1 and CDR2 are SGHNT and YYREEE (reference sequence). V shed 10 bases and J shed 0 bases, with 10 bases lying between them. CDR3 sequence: CASGTMNTEAFF. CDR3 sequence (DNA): TGTGCCTCCGGGACAATGAACACTGAAGCTTTCTTT. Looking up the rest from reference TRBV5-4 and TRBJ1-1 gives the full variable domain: ETGVTQSPTHLIKTRGQQVTLRCSSQSGHNTVSWYQQALGQGPQFIFQYYREEENGRGNFPPRFSGLQFPNYSSELNVNALELDDSALYLCASGTMNTEAFFGQGTRLTVV.

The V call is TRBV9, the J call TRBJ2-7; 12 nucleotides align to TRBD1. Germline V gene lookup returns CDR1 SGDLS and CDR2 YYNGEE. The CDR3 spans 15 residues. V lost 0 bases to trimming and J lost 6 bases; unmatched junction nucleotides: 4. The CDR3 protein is CASSVAGQGAGEQYF. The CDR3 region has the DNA TGTGCCAGCAGCGTAGCGGGACAGGGGGCCGGCGAGCAGTACTTC.

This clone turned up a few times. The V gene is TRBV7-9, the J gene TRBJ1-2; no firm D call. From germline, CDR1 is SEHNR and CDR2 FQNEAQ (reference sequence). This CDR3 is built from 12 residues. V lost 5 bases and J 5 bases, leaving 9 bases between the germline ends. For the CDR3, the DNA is TGTGCCAGCAGCCCCCGAGGGTATGGCTACACCTTC. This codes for CASSPRGYGYTF.

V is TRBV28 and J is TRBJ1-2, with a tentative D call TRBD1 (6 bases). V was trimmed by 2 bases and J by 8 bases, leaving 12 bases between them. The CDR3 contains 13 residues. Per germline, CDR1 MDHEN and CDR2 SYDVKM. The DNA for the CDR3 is TGTGCCAGCAGTTTAATCACAGGGAACGGCTACACCTTC. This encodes CASSLITGNGYTF.

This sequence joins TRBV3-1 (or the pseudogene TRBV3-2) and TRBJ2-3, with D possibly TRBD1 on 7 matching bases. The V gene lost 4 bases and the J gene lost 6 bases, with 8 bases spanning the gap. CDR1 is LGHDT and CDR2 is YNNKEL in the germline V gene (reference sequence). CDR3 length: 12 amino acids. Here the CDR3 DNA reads TGTGCCAGCAGCCCAGGGGGGGATACGCAGTATTTT. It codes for CASSPGGDTQYF.

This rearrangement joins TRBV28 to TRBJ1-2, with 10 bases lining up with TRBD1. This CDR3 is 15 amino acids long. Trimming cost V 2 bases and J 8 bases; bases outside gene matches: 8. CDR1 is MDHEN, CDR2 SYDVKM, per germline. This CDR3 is CASSLRDRGGRGYTF. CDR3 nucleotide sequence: TGTGCCAGCAGTTTAAGGGACAGGGGCGGTCGAGGCTACACCTTC.

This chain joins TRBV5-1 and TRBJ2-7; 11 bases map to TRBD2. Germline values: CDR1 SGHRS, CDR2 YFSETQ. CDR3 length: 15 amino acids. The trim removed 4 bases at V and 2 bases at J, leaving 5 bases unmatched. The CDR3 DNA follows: TGCGCCAGCAGCAACCGACTAGCGGGACCCTACGAGCAGTACTTC. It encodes CASSNRLAGPYEQYF.

In DNA, the CDR3 is TGTGCCAGCACCCCAACGTCCCCCTATCCCCAGCATTTT. Translation: CASTPTSPYPQHF. The chain couples TRBV6-5 to TRBJ1-5; D unclear. From germline, CDR1 is MNHEY and CDR2 SVGAGI. The CDR3 covers 13 residues. V lost 7 bases and J lost 10, with 17 bases in between.

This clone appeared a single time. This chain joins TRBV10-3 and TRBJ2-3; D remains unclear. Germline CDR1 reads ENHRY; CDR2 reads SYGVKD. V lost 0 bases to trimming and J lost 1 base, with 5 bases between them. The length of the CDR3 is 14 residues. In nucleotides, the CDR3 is TGTGCCATCAGTGAGTCCAAGGGCACAGATACGCAGTATTTT. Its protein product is CAISESKGTDTQYF.

CDR3 loop: CASNPSGYYSNQPQHF. The CDR3 nucleotides read TGTGCCAGCAATCCGTCGGGATATTATAGCAATCAGCCCCAGCATTTT. The rearrangement links TRBV27 to TRBJ1-5; D is undetermined. The V end was cut by 7 bases, the J end by 0 bases, with 16 bases between. Germline lookup yields CDR1 MNHEY and CDR2 SMNVEV (reference sequence). The CDR3 covers 16 residues.

Here the CDR3 reads CASRPGNNYEQYF. DNA of the CDR3: TGCGCCAGCAGGCCAGGAAACAACTACGAGCAGTACTTC. The chain carries TRBV5-1 and TRBJ2-7; D uncertain. The CDR3 is 13 amino acids. Germline V lookup: CDR1 SGHRS, CDR2 YFSETQ. V was shortened by 5 bases and J by 3 bases, with 12 bases between the two germline ends.

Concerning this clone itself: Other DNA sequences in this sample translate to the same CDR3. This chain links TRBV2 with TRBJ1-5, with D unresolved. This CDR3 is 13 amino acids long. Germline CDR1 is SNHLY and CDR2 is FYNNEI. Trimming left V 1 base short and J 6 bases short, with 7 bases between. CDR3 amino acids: CASSEEGRQPQHF. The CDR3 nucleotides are TGTGCCAGCAGTGAAGAGGGTCGTCAGCCCCAGCATTTT.

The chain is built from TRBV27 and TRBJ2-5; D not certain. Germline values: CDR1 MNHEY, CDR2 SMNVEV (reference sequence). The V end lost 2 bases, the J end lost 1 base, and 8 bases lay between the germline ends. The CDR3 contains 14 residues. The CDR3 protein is CASSLSPLQETQYF. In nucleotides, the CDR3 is TGTGCCAGCAGTTTAAGTCCTCTCCAAGAGACCCAGTACTTC.

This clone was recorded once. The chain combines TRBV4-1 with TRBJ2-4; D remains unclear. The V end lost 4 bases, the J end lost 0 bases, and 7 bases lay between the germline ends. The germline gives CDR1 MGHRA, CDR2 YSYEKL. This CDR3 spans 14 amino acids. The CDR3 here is CASSPPGAKNIQYF. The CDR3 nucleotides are TGCGCCAGCAGCCCTCCTGGAGCCAAAAACATTCAGTACTTC.

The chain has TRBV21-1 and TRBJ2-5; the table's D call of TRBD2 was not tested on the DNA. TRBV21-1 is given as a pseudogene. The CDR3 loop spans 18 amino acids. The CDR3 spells CASSKAGLLAGGSETQYF. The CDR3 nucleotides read TGTGCCAGCAGCAAAGCGGGCTTGTTAGCGGGGGGGAGTGAGACCCAGTACTTC.

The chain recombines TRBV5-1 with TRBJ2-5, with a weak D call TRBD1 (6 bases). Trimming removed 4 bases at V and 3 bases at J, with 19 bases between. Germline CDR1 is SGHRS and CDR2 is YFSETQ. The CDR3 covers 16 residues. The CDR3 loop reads CASSPSLVGAEETQYF. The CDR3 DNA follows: TGCGCCAGCAGCCCTTCTTTAGTGGGGGCGGAAGAGACCCAGTACTTC. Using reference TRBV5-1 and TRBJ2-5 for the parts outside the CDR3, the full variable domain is KAGVTQTPRYLIKTRGQQVTLSCSPISGHRSVSWYQQTPGQGLQFLFEYFSETQRNKGNFPGRFSGRQFSNSRSEMNVSTLELGDSALYLCASSPSLVGAEETQYFGPGTRLLVL.

CDR3 loop: CASSDQIYSNQPQHF. CDR3 DNA: TGTGCCAGCAGCGACCAGATTTATAGCAATCAGCCCCAGCATTTT. The rearrangement uses TRBV28 and TRBJ1-5; D unclear. This CDR3 comprises 15 residues. Trimming took 6 bases from V and 0 from J, leaving 12 bases between them. Germline V lookup: CDR1 MDHEN, CDR2 SYDVKM.

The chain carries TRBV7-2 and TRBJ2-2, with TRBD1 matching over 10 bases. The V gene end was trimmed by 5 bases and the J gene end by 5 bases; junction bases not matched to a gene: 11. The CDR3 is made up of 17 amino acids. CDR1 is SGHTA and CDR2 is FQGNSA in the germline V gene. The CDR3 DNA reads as TGTGCCAGCAGCCCCGTACCGACAGGGGGCGGGACCGGGGAGCTGTTTTTT. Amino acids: CASSPVPTGGGTGELFF. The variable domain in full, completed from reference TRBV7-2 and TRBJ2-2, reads GAGVSQSPSNKVTEKGKDVELRCDPISGHTALYWYRQSLGQGLEFLIYFQGNSAPDKSGLPSDRFSAERTGGSVSTLTIQRTQQEDSAVYLCASSPVPTGGGTGELFFGEGSRLTVL.

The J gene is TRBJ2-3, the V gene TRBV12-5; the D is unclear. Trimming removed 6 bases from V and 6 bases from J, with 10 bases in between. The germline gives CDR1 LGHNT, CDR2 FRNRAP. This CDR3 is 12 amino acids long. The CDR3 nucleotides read TGTGCTAGTGGCCGCCAACGGGATACGCAGTATTTT. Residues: CASGRQRDTQYF. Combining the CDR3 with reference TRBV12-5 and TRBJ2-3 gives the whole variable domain DARVTQTPRHKVTEMGQEVTMRCQPILGHNTVFWYRQTMMQGLELLAYFRNRAPLDDSGMPKDRFSAEMPDATLATLKIQPSEPRDSAVYFCASGRQRDTQYFGPGTRLTVL.

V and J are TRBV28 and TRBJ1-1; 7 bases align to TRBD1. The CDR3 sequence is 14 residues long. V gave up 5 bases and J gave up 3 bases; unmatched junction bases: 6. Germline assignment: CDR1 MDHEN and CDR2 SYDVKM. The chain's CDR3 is CASSPTGLDTEAFF. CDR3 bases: TGTGCCAGCAGTCCGACAGGGCTCGACACTGAAGCTTTCTTT.

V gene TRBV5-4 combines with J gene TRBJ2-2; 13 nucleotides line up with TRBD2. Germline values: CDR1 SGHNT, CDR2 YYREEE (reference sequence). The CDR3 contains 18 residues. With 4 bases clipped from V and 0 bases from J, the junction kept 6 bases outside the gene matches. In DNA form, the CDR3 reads TGTGCCAGCAGCGGGGGACTAGCGGGGTCGACGAACACCGGGGAGCTGTTTTTT. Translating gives CASSGGLAGSTNTGELFF.